This T cell receptor beta chain was retrieved from a study of blood T cells in healthy people across ages. The trim removed 2 bases at V and 2 bases at J, leaving 3 bases unmatched. Germline CDR1 is LGHNA and CDR2 is YSLEER. This CDR3 is 16 amino acids long. Study conclusions and caveats: Per million T cells, TCR beta diversity dropped about linearly as age rose. Conclusively comparing naive with antigen-experienced cells was impossible with unsorted PBMCs.

Regarding this clonotype: As yet, its antigen is unknown.

Alongside a J-beta primer mix, a sample-barcoded 5' primer served in a second PCR lasting roughly 6 to 12 cycles. Each sample provided no less than 2.5 million CDR3-containing paired-end reads. Using its own MiXCR run on the 5' RACE reads, TCRdb lists one record per CDR3 protein. The top ten hold around 13% of the sample, which has fewer than 950,000 distinct CDR3 sequences, roughly 35% seen once. This chain joins TRBV4-3 and TRBJ2-7, with TRBD2 matching over 13 bases. This clonotype was obtained from a man between 18 and 35 years old in good health. The sample comprised blood. The CDR3 coding sequence is TGCGCCAGCAGCCAATTTACTAGCGGGGGGGCCTACGAGCAGTACTTC. Amino acids: CASSQFTSGGAYEQYF.